The sample holds a few counts of the clone carrying this TCR beta chain. The record originates from a study of blood T cells in healthy people across ages. There were healthy Caucasian individuals from Russia, aged about 6 to 95, serving as donors. Every donor provided approximately 10 milliliters of peripheral blood. The CDR3 consists of 15 residues. V lost 2 bases and J 2 bases, leaving 13 bases between the germline ends. Germline V gene lookup returns CDR1 DFQATT and CDR2 SNEGSKA (reference sequence). A J-beta primer mix and a sample-barcoded 5' primer were used in a second PCR of roughly 6 to 11 cycles. Samples each returned at least 3 million CDR3-containing paired-end reads. TCRdb redid the calling of the 5' RACE reads with MiXCR, one entry per CDR3 protein. The data contain about 670,000 distinct CDR3 sequences, 52% of them singletons.

V gene TRBV20-1 combines with J gene TRBJ2-1, with D maybe TRBD1 (6 bases). The sequence came from a woman aged 80 or over in good health. Sequencing input: blood. The CDR3 coding sequence is TGCAGTGCTAGACTTCGGGACAAAGCCTACAATGAGCAGTTCTTC. Amino acid sequence: CSARLRDKAYNEQFF.